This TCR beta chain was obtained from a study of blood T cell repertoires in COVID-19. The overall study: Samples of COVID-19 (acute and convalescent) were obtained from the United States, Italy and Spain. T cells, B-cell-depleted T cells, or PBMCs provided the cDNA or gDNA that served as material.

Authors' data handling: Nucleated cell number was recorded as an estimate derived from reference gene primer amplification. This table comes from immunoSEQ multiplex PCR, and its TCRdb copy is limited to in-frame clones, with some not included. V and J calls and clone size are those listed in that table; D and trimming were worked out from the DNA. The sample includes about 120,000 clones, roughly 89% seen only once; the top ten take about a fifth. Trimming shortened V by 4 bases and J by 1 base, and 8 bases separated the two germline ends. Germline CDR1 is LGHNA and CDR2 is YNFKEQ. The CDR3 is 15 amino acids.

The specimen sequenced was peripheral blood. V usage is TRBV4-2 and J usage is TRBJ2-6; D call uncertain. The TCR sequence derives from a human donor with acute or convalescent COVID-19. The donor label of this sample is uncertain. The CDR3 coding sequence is TGTGCCAGCAGCCGAGAAGAGTCTGGGGCCAACGTCCTGACTTTC. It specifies CASSREESGANVLTF.